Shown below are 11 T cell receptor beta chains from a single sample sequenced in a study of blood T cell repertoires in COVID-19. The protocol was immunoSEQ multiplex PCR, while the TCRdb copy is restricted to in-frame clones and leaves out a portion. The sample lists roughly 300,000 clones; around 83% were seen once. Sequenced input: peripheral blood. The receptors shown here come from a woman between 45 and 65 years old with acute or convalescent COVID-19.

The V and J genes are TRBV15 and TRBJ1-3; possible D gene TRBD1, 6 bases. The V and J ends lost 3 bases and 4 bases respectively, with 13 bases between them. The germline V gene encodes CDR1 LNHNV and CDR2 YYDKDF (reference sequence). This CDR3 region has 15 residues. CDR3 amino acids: CATSSQGNEGNTIYF. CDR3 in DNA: TGTGCCACCAGCAGTCAGGGGAATGAAGGAAACACCATATATTTT.

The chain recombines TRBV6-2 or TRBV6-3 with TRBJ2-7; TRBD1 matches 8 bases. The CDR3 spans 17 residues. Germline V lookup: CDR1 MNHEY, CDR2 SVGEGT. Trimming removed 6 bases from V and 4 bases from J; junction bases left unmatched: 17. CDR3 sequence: CASSVTVVTGGLYEQYF. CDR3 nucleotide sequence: TGTGCCAGCAGCGTTACAGTTGTTACAGGGGGTTTGTACGAGCAGTACTTC.

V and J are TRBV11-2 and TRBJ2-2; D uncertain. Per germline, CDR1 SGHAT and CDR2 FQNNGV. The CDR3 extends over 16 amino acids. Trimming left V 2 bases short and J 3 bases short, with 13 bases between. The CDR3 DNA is TGTGCCAGCAGCTTATCGGCACAGATCTACACCGGGGAGCTGTTTTTT. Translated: CASSLSAQIYTGELFF.

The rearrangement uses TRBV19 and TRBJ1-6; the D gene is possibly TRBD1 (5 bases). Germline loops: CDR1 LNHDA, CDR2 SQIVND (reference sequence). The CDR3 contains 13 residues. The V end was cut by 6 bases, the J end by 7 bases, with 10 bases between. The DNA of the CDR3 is TGTGCCAGTAGGGACAAAAAAAATTCACCCCTCCACTTT. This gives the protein CASRDKKNSPLHF.

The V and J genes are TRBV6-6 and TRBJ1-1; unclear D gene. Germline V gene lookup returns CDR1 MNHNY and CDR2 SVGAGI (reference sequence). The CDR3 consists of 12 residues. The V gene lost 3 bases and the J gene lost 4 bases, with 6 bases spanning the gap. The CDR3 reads CASSYSPTEAFF. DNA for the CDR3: TGTGCCAGCAGTTATAGTCCCACTGAAGCTTTCTTT.

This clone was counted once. The DNA of the CDR3 is TGTGCCAGCAGCCCCAGGGTCCGCGAGCAGTACTTC. Protein sequence: CASSPRVREQYF. The chain uses TRBV21-1 and TRBJ2-7; TRBD1 is taken as the D call from the table, unchecked against the DNA. TRBV21-1 is shown as a pseudogene. This CDR3 has 12 residues.

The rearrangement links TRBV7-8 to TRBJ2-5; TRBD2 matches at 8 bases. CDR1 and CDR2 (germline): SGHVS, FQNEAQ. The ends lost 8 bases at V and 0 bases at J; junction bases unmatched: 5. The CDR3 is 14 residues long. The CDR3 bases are TGTGCCAGCCTTCGGACTAGCAACCAAGAGACCCAGTACTTC. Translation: CASLRTSNQETQYF.

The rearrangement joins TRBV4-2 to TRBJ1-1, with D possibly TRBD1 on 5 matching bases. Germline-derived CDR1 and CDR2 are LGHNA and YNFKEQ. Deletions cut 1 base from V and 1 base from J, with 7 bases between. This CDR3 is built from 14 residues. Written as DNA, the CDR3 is TGTGCCAGCAGCCAAGGACAGTCGAACACTGAAGCTTTCTTT. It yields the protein CASSQGQSNTEAFF.

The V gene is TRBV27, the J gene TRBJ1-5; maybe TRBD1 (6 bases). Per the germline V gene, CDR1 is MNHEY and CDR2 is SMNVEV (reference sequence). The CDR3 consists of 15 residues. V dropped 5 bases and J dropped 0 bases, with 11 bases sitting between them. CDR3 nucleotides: TGTGCCAGCAGTCGCAACAGGGATAGCAATCAGCCCCAGCATTTT. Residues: CASSRNRDSNQPQHF.

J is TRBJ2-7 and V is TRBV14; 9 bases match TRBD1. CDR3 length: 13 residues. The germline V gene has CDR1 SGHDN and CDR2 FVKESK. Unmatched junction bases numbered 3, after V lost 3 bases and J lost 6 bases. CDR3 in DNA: TGTGCCAGCAGCCACGGGACAGGGACCGAGCAGTACTTC. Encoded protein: CASSHGTGTEQYF.

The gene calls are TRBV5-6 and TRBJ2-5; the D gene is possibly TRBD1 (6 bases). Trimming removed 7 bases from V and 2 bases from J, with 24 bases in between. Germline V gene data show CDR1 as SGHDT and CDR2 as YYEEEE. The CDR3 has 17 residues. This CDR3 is CASSPYTTWDKQETQYF. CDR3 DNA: TGTGCCAGCTCCCCATACACAACCTGGGACAAACAAGAGACCCAGTACTTC.